This TCR beta chain was recovered during a study of cytomegalovirus exposure and HLA in healthy donors. Overall study: The roughly 120 million unique TCR beta sequences, from about 179 million T cells, were found by an earlier analysis. Findings and limits, study-wide: In a later analysis, TCR beta V- and J-gene trimming was associated with a missense DCLRE1C variant. Accurate prediction of most subjects' HLA-A and HLA-B alleles from TCR beta sequences was reported.

CDR3 length: 13 amino acids. The V end lost 8 bases, the J end lost 1 base, and 10 bases lay between the germline ends. Germline CDR1 is SGHTA and CDR2 is FQGTGA. Worth noting for this clone: Its antigen is unknown.

Samples came from healthy bone marrow donors. With 60 Vbeta and 13 Jbeta primers, the PCR was carried out. Clones were sequenced by immunoSEQ multiplex PCR, and TCRdb holds only the in-frame ones, with some missing. The sample holds about 190,000 clones; 60% to 80% are singletons and the top ten take less than 2.5%. The sequenced sample was PBMCs. This clonotype was sampled from a woman in her 30s in good health and CMV-seropositive. The rearrangement joins TRBV7-3 to TRBJ2-3, with a weak D call TRBD2 (5 bases). As DNA, the CDR3 is TGTGCCAGCCCGGCGGGCGGCACAGATACGCAGTATTTT. This sequence encodes CASPAGGTDTQYF.